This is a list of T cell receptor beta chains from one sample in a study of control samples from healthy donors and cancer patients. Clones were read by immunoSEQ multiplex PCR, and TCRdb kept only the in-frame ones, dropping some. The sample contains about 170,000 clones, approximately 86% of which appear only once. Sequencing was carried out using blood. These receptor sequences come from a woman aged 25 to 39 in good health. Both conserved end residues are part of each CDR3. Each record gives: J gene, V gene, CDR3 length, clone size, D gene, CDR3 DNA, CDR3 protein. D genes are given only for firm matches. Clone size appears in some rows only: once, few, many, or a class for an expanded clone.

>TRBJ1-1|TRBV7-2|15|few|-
TGTGCCAGCAGCTTACACAGGTCGCTGAACACTGAAGCTTTCTTT
CASSLHRSLNTEAFF
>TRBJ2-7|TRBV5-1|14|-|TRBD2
TGCGCCAGCAGCTTGGGGGCGGGGGGCTACGAGCAGTACTTC
CASSLGAGGYEQYF
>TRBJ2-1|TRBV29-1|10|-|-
TGCAGCGCCGACTACAATGAGCAGTTCTTC
CSADYNEQFF
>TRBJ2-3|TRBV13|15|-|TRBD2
TGTGCCAGCAGCCCGGGACTAGCGGGGGGTAATACGCAGTATTTT
CASSPGLAGGNTQYF
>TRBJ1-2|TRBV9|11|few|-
TGTGCCAGCAGCGCGACCGATGGCTACACCTTC
CASSATDGYTF
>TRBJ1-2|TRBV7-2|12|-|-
TGTGCCAGCAGCTTAGAGGGGAATGGCTACACCTTC
CASSLEGNGYTF
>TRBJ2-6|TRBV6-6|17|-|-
TGTGCCAGCAGTCCACAGGGAGGGGGCTCTGGGGCCAACGTCCTGACTTTC
CASSPQGGGSGANVLTF
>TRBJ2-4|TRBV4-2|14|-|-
TGTGCCAGCAGCCAAGCGGGAGCCAAAAACATTCAGTACTTC
CASSQAGAKNIQYF
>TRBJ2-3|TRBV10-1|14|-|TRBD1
TGCGCCAGCAGCGGGACAGGGGGCACAGATACGCAGTATTTT
CASSGTGGTDTQYF
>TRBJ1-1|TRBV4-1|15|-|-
TGCGCCAGCAGCCCCCAATATCGGGGGTTCACTGAAGCTTTCTTT
CASSPQYRGFTEAFF
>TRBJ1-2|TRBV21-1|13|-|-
TGTGCCAGCACCGGCGGGGGGGACTATGGCTACACCTTC
CASTGGGDYGYTF
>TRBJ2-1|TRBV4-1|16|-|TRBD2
TGCGCCAGCAGAAAGACTAGCGGGGGGCCGCGGAATGAGCAGTTCTTC
CASRKTSGGPRNEQFF
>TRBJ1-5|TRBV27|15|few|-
TGTGCCAGCAGTTTATCACAGGAAGGAGTTCAGCCCCAGCATTTT
CASSLSQEGVQPQHF
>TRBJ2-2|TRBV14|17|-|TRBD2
TGTGCCAGCAGCCACTTTAGCCCTAGCGGGGGATCCGGGGAGCTGTTTTTT
CASSHFSPSGGSGELFF
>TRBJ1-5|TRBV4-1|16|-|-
TGCGCCAGCAGCCAAGAGTTGGGGGATGGCAATCAGCCCCAGCATTTT
CASSQELGDGNQPQHF
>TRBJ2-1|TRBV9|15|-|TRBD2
TGTGCCAGCAGCGTCGGAGGACTAGCGACCAATGAGCAGTTCTTC
CASSVGGLATNEQFF
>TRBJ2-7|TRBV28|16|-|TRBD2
TGTGCCAGCAGTTTAAGAGGAGCGGGAGGGATCTACGAGCAGTACTTC
CASSLRGAGGIYEQYF
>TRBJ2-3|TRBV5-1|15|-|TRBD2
TGCGCCAGCAGCCGGGACTATACTAGCACAGATACGCAGTATTTT
CASSRDYTSTDTQYF
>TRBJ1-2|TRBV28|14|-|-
TGTGCCAGCACCTTGGGCGGGAGGAGGGAGGGCTACACCTTC
CASTLGGRREGYTF
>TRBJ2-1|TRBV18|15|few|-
TGTGCCAGCTCACCAGAGCAGGGCTCCTACAATGAGCAGTTCTTC
CASSPEQGSYNEQFF
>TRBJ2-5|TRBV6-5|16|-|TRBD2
TGTGCCAGCAGTTACTCAGTGACAGCCGCGGGGGGGACCCAGTACTTC
CASSYSVTAAGGTQYF
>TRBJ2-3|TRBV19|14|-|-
TGTGCCACCAAGCGGGCTTGGTCAGAAGATACGCAGTATTTT
CATKRAWSEDTQYF